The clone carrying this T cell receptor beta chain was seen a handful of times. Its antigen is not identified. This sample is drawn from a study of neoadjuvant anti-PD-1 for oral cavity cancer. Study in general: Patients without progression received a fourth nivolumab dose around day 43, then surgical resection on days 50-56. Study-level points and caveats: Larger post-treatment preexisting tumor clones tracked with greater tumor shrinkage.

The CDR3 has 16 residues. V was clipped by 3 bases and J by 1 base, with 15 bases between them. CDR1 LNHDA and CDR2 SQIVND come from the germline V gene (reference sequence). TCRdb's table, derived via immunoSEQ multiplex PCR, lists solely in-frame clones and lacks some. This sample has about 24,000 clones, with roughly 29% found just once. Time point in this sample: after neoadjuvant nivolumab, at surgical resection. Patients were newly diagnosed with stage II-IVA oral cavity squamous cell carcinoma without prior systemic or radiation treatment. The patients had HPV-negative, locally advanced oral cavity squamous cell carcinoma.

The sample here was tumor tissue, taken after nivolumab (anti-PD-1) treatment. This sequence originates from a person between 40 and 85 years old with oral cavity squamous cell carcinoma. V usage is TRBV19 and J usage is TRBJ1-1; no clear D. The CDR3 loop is CASSIRPPASNTEAFF. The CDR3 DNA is TGTGCCAGTAGTATCCGACCCCCCGCCTCGAACACTGAAGCTTTCTTT.